Shown below are 27 T cell receptor beta chains from a single sample sequenced in a study of blood T cell repertoires in COVID-19. Profiled with immunoSEQ multiplex PCR; TCRdb holds only in-frame clones, not every one. The sample carries approximately 150,000 clones, around 86% recorded once. The sample comprised peripheral blood. Source of these receptors: a woman older than 75 with COVID-19, enrolled during active disease.

The chain's CDR3 is CASSGDPNTEAFF. As DNA, the CDR3 is TGTGCCAGCAGCGGAGACCCTAACACTGAAGCTTTCTTT. This chain uses TRBV7-3 with TRBJ1-1; no clear D. In germline, CDR1 is SGHTA, CDR2 FQGTGA. Trimming left V 5 bases short and J 2 bases short, with 9 bases between. The CDR3 consists of 13 residues. The whole variable domain, remainder taken from reference TRBV7-3 and TRBJ1-1, is GAGVSQTPSNKVTEKGKYVELRCDPISGHTALYWYRQSLGQGPEFLIYFQGTGAADDSGLPNDRFFAVRPEGSVSTLKIQRTERGDSAVYLCASSGDPNTEAFFGQGTRLTVV.

This clone showed up just once. The chain joins TRBV5-6 to TRBJ1-2; TRBD1 is a possible D gene (5 bases). The CDR3 is 14 residues long. Germline lookup yields CDR1 SGHDT and CDR2 YYEEEE. V dropped 4 bases and J dropped 2 bases, with 12 bases sitting between them. The CDR3 spells CASSPPAGNYGYTF. The CDR3 DNA reads TGTGCCAGCAGCCCCCCCGCAGGGAACTATGGCTACACCTTC.

The J gene is TRBJ1-4, the V gene TRBV25-1; 7 positions agree with TRBD1. Trimming cost V 3 bases and J 1 base; bases outside gene matches: 2. The CDR3 is 15 amino acids. The V gene's germline CDR1 is MGHDK and CDR2 SYGVNS. The CDR3 here is CASSDAGGTNEKLFF. In DNA form, the CDR3 reads TGTGCCAGCAGTGACGCAGGGGGAACTAATGAAAAACTGTTTTTT. Combining the CDR3 with reference TRBV25-1 and TRBJ1-4 gives the whole variable domain EADIYQTPRYLVIGTGKKITLECSQTMGHDKMYWYQQDPGMELHLIHYSYGVNSTEKGDLSSESTVSRIRTEHFPLTLESARPSHTSQYLCASSDAGGTNEKLFFGSGTQLSVL.

The rearrangement uses TRBV3-1 (or the pseudogene TRBV3-2) and TRBJ2-7; weak D call: TRBD2 (5 bases). Looked up from germline, CDR1 is LGHDT and CDR2 is YNNKEL (reference sequence). The CDR3 length is 13 residues. Trimming shortened V by 3 bases and J by 2 bases, and 8 bases separated the two germline ends. The CDR3 loop is CASSQLGAYEQYF. In DNA form, the CDR3 reads TGTGCCAGCAGCCAGTTGGGAGCCTACGAGCAGTACTTC.

The V and J genes are TRBV19 and TRBJ2-5; 9 bases are a match to TRBD1. The V segment lost 8 bases and the J segment 0 bases; nucleotides outside the gene matches: 1. CDR1 is LNHDA and CDR2 is SQIVND in the germline V gene (reference sequence). The CDR3 extends over 13 amino acids. The CDR3 bases are TGTGCCAGTTGGGACAGGGACCAAGAGACCCAGTACTTC. Translated: CASWDRDQETQYF.

The CDR3 region is CASSSPGLGGNEQFF. In DNA form, the CDR3 reads TGTGCCAGCAGCTCACCGGGACTAGGGGGCAATGAGCAGTTCTTC. The chain uses TRBV5-4 and TRBJ2-1, with 8 nucleotides matching TRBD2. This CDR3 comprises 15 residues. Germline CDR1 is SGHNT and CDR2 is YYREEE (reference sequence). J gave up 6 bases and V 3 bases, and 8 bases lay outside the gene matches.

The genes are TRBV19 and TRBJ1-4; 7 bases are shared with TRBD1. This CDR3 is built from 14 residues. V lost 4 bases, J lost 4 bases, and 3 bases stayed unmatched. Germline-derived CDR1 and CDR2 are LNHDA and SQIVND (reference sequence). The CDR3 sequence is CASSKRDSNEKLFF. CDR3 DNA: TGTGCCAGTAGTAAACGGGACAGTAATGAAAAACTGTTTTTT.

With respect to this clone: Different DNA sequences within this sample yield the same CDR3. The CDR3 loop is CASSFGTGNYGYTF. The CDR3 DNA is TGTGCCAGCAGTTTCGGGACAGGGAACTATGGCTACACCTTC. V gene TRBV27 combines with J gene TRBJ1-2, with 9 nucleotides matching TRBD1. This CDR3 has 14 amino acids. Germline CDR1 reads MNHEY; CDR2 reads SMNVEV (reference sequence). The V and J ends lost 3 bases and 2 bases, in that order; junction bases with no gene match: 1.

The chain uses TRBV2 and TRBJ1-3; D remains unclear. The CDR3 is made up of 12 amino acids. The germline V gene has CDR1 SNHLY and CDR2 FYNNEI. Trimming left V 4 bases short and J 6 bases short, with 7 bases between. CDR3 sequence: CASSVSPNTIYF. CDR3 nucleotide sequence: TGTGCCAGCAGTGTGTCTCCAAACACCATATATTTT.

V is TRBV24-1 and J is TRBJ1-1; unclear D gene. The CDR3 is 14 residues long. V was trimmed by 1 base and J by 1 base, leaving 6 bases between them. The germline V gene encodes CDR1 KGHDR and CDR2 SFDVKD. DNA of the CDR3: TGTGCCACCAGTGATTTTTCCGGGAACACTGAAGCTTTCTTT. As protein: CATSDFSGNTEAFF.

The chain joins TRBV6-5 to TRBJ2-7; the D gene is possibly TRBD2 (6 bases). Germline-derived CDR1 and CDR2 are MNHEY and SVGAGI. V was cut by 2 bases and J by 3 bases, with 17 bases left in between. CDR3 size: 16 residues. In nucleotides, the CDR3 is TGTGCCAGCAGTTACCATGGGACTTTTCGGATCTACGAGCAGTACTTC. It codes for CASSYHGTFRIYEQYF.

For the CDR3, the DNA is TGTGCAAGTCGCTTAGAAGAGAGGGAAGGTGACACTGAAGCTTTCTTT. Translating it yields CASRLEEREGDTEAFF. The genes are TRBV12-2 and TRBJ1-1. TRBV12-2 is a recognized pseudogene. The CDR3 extends over 16 amino acids.

Concerning this clone itself: Other DNA sequences of this sample code for an identical CDR3. The V call is TRBV5-1, the J call TRBJ1-1, with 10 bases lining up with TRBD1. Trimming took 4 bases from V and 4 from J; bases not matched to a gene: 4. Per germline, CDR1 SGHRS and CDR2 YFSETQ. The CDR3 loop spans 14 amino acids. The CDR3 here is CASSTGQGGTEAFF. The CDR3, as DNA: TGCGCCAGCAGCACCGGACAGGGGGGCACTGAAGCTTTCTTT. Combining the CDR3 with reference TRBV5-1 and TRBJ1-1 gives the whole variable domain KAGVTQTPRYLIKTRGQQVTLSCSPISGHRSVSWYQQTPGQGLQFLFEYFSETQRNKGNFPGRFSGRQFSNSRSEMNVSTLELGDSALYLCASSTGQGGTEAFFGQGTRLTVV.

This chain uses TRBV7-2 with TRBJ2-2, with 8 bases that match TRBD2. J lost 4 bases, V lost 3 bases, and 4 bases had no gene match. CDR3 length: 15 residues. From germline, CDR1 is SGHTA and CDR2 FQGNSA. The CDR3 coding sequence is TGTGCCAGCAGCTTCTCGGGGGGGAGCACCGGGGAGCTGTTTTTT. Protein sequence: CASSFSGGSTGELFF.

This chain joins TRBV27 and TRBJ2-3; D is unclear. This CDR3 has 17 amino acids. From germline, CDR1 is MNHEY and CDR2 SMNVEV (reference sequence). The V end lost 6 bases, the J end lost 2 bases, and 21 bases lay between the germline ends. The CDR3 DNA follows: TGTGCCAGCAGCCCCTTTCCCCCCAGTAGCTCCACAGATACGCAGTATTTT. Amino acids: CASSPFPPSSSTDTQYF.

The rearrangement uses TRBV3-1 (or the pseudogene TRBV3-2) and TRBJ2-5, with 13 bases lining up with TRBD2. Germline CDR1 and CDR2: LGHDT and YNNKEL (reference sequence). The V and J ends lost 4 bases and 2 bases, in that order; junction bases with no gene match: 7. The CDR3 has 17 residues. The CDR3 region is CASSPRQGLAGQETQYF. The CDR3 nucleotides are TGTGCCAGCAGCCCCCGACAGGGACTAGCGGGACAAGAGACCCAGTACTTC.

A few counts support this clone. The J gene is TRBJ2-7, the V gene TRBV5-1; 7 bases map to TRBD1. The CDR3 contains 15 residues. V lost 4 bases, J lost 0 bases, and 7 bases stayed unmatched. Per the germline V gene, CDR1 is SGHRS and CDR2 is YFSETQ. The CDR3 loop is CASSPGTVFSYEQYF. The CDR3 nucleotides read TGCGCCAGCAGCCCCGGGACAGTATTCTCCTACGAGCAGTACTTC.

The J gene is TRBJ2-2, the V gene TRBV5-8; TRBD1 agrees at 8 bases. J gave up 5 bases and V 3 bases, and 3 bases lay outside the gene matches. The CDR3 covers 14 residues. Germline CDR1 and CDR2: SGHTS and YDEGEE. CDR3: CASSSRQGTGELFF. The DNA of the CDR3 is TGTGCCAGCAGCTCCAGACAGGGGACCGGGGAGCTGTTTTTT.

This rearrangement joins TRBV10-3 to TRBJ2-7; 10 bases are a match to TRBD2. CDR3 length: 15 amino acids. The V gene end was trimmed by 6 bases and the J gene end by 0 bases; junction bases not matched to a gene: 5. Germline CDR1 ENHRY, CDR2 SYGVKD. As DNA, the CDR3 is TGTGCCATCAGGGGGACTAGCGAGGACTCCTACGAGCAGTACTTC. Translating gives CAIRGTSEDSYEQYF.

The gene calls are TRBV5-4 and TRBJ2-3; TRBD2 is a possible D gene (5 bases). This CDR3 is built from 13 residues. CDR1 and CDR2 from the germline V gene are SGHNT and YYREEE (reference sequence). Trimming pared 1 base from V and 11 bases from J, leaving 14 bases between. The DNA for the CDR3 is TGTGCCAGCAGCTTGAATGAGGGTCTGCTGCAGTATTTT. It encodes CASSLNEGLLQYF.

This clone was seen just once. The gene calls are TRBV11-2 and TRBJ2-1, with D perhaps TRBD2 (5 bases). The V and J ends lost 1 base and 9 bases respectively, with 13 bases between them. The length of the CDR3 is 14 residues. Germline CDR1 SGHAT, CDR2 FQNNGV. In DNA, the CDR3 is TGTGCCAGCAGCTTAGTGAGGGAGAGAGGTGAGCAGTTCTTC. Amino acid sequence: CASSLVRERGEQFF.

This sequence joins TRBV6-5 and TRBJ2-1, with a weak D call TRBD1 (5 bases). Germline CDR1 is MNHEY and CDR2 is SVGAGI. With 5 bases removed from V and 2 bases from J, the gap between germline ends came to 10 bases. This CDR3 is built from 14 residues. The DNA for the CDR3 is TGTGCCAGCAGTCGGACAAGAACCTACAATGAGCAGTTCTTC. Protein product: CASSRTRTYNEQFF.

The V gene is TRBV7-2, the J gene TRBJ2-5; a weak D match, TRBD1 (6 bases). Germline lookup yields CDR1 SGHTA and CDR2 FQGNSA. This CDR3 is 19 amino acids long. Trimming removed 4 bases at V and 3 bases at J, with 27 bases between. CDR3 DNA sequence: TGTGCCAGCAGCTCCAAGGGGTCGCACGGTTGGGACACCGAAGAGACCCAGTACTTC. This encodes CASSSKGSHGWDTEETQYF.

This clone appeared a single time. This sequence joins TRBV9 and TRBJ1-3; 7 bases align to TRBD1. V lost 0 bases and J lost 2; bases outside the gene matches: 8. Per germline, CDR1 SGDLS and CDR2 YYNGEE. The CDR3 consists of 17 residues. The CDR3 loop reads CASSVALRQGTGNTIYF. CDR3 sequence (DNA): TGTGCCAGCAGCGTAGCTTTGCGACAGGGAACTGGAAACACCATATATTTT.

The CDR3, as DNA: TGTGCCAGCACTTGGGCTACTAGCAGCTACGAGCAGTACTTC. Translated: CASTWATSSYEQYF. The chain is built from TRBV2 and TRBJ2-7; D possibly corresponds to TRBD2 (6 bases). V was clipped by 7 bases and J by 3 bases, with 16 bases between them. CDR1 and CDR2 from the germline V gene are SNHLY and FYNNEI. CDR3 length equals 14 residues. Variable domain in full (rest from reference TRBV2 and TRBJ2-7): EPEVTQTPSHQVTQMGQEVILRCVPISNHLYFYWYRQILGQKVEFLVSFYNNEISEKSEIFDDQFSVERPDGSNFTLKIRSTKLEDSAMYFCASTWATSSYEQYFGPGTRLTVT.

The rearrangement joins TRBV5-1 to TRBJ2-1, with a tentative D call TRBD1 (5 bases). The length of the CDR3 is 13 residues. Looked up from germline, CDR1 is SGHRS and CDR2 is YFSETQ. Trimming pared 5 bases from V and 3 bases from J, leaving 9 bases between. This CDR3 is CASSGAYYNEQFF. CDR3 nucleotide sequence: TGCGCCAGCAGTGGGGCCTACTACAATGAGCAGTTCTTC.

For the CDR3, the DNA is TGTGCCACCAGCAGGGGCCAGGGTTCACCCCTCCACTTT. This translates into CATSRGQGSPLHF. V is TRBV15 and J is TRBJ1-6, with a tentative D call TRBD1 (5 bases). The CDR3 has 13 residues. Germline V lookup: CDR1 LNHNV, CDR2 YYDKDF (reference sequence). V lost 3 bases and J lost 9, with 9 bases in between.